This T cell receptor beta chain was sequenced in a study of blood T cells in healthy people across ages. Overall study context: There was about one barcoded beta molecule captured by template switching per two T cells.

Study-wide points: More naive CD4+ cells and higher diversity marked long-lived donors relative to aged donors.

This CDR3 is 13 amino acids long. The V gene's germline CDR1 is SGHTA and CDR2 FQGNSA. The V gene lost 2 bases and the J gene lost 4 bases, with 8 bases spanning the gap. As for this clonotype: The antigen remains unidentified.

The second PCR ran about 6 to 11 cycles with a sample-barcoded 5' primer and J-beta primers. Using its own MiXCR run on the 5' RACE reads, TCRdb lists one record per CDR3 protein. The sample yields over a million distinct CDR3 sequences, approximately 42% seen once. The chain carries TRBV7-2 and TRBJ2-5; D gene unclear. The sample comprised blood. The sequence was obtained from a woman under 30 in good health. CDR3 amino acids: CASSLRRLETQYF. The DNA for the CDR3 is TGTGCCAGCAGCTTACGGAGACTAGAGACCCAGTACTTC.